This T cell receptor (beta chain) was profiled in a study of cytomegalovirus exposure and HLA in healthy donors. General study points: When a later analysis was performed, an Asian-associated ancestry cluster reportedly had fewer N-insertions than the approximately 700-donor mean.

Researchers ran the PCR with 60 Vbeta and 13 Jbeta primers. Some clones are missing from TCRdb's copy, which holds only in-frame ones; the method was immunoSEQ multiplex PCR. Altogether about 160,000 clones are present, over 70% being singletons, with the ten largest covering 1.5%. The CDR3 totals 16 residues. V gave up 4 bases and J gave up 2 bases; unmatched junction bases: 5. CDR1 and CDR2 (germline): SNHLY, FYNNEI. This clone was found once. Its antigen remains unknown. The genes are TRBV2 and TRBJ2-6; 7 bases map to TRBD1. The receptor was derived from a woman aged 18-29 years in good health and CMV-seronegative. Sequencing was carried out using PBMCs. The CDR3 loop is CASSGGDRAGANVLTF. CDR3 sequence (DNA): TGTGCCAGCAGTGGAGGTGACAGGGCTGGGGCCAACGTCCTGACTTTC.